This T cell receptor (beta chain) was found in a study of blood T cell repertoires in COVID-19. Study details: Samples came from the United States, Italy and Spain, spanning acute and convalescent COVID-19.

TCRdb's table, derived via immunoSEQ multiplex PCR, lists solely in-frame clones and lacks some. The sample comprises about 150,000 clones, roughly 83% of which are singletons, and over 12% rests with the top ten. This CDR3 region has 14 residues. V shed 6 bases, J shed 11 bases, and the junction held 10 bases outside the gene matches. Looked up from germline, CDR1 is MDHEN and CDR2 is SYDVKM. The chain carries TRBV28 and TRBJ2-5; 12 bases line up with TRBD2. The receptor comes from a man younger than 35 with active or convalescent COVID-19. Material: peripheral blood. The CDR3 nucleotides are TGTGCCAGCAGATACTCCGGGACTAGCGGGTATCAGTACTTC. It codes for CASRYSGTSGYQYF.